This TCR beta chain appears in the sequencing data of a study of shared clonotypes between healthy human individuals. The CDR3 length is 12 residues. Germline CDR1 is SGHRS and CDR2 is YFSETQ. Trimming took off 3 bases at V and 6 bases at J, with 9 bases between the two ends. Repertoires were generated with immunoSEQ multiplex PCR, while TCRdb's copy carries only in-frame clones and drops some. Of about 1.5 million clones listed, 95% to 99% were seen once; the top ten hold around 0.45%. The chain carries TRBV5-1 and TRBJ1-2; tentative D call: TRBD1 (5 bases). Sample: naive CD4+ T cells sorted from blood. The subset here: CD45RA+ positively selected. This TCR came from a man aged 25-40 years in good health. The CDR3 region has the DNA TGCGCCAGCAGCTCCTCGACAGATGGCTACACCTTC. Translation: CASSSSTDGYTF.